The entry that follows covers one T cell receptor beta chain sequence. Its target is unknown. This record belongs to a study of human CD4 T cells and Enterobacteriaceae. Points from the study as a whole: Ex vivo, broadly cross-reactive clonotypes appeared more expanded than specific ones. Matching to same-donor CFSE-low cultures alone inferred ex vivo clonotype reactivity.

Sorting took every CD4+ cell except CD45RA+CCR7+CD95- naive cells, reaching over 98% purity. Healthy donors' blood was sourced from blood donation centers in Switzerland. Trimming cost V 6 bases and J 0 bases, with 6 bases left between them. Germline CDR1 reads SNHLY; CDR2 reads FYNNEI. The CDR3 length is 12 residues. Detection sensitivity for ex vivo total memory CD4+ was one cell in 200,000. Sequencing used immunoSEQ multiplex PCR; TCRdb keeps in-frame clones, though not all of them. Here the sample spans 27,000 or so clones, roughly 80% being singletons. The specimen was memory CD4+ T cells from blood. This TCR came from a human donor in good health. The chain has TRBV2 and TRBJ2-7; D is unclear. In nucleotides, the CDR3 is TGTGCCAGCAGCCAGAGCTCCTACGAGCAGTACTTC. It specifies CASSQSSYEQYF.